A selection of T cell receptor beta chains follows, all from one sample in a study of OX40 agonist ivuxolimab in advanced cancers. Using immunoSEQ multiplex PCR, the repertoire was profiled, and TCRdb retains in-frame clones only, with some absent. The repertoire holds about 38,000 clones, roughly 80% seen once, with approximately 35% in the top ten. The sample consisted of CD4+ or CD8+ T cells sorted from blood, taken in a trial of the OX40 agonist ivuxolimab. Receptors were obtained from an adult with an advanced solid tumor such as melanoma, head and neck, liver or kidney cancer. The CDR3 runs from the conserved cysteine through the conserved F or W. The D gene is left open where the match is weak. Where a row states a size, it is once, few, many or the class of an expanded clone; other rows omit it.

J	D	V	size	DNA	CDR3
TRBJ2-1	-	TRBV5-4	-	TGTGCCAGCAGCCCTGAGTCGAGCGGGTACAATGAGCAGTTCTTC	CASSPESSGYNEQFF
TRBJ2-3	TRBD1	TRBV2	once	TGTGCCAGCACCACGGACAGGAACACAGATACGCAGTATTTT	CASTTDRNTDTQYF
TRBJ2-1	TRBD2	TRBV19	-	TGTGCCAGTAGTATCCTGACTAGCGGGAGATCATATGAGCAGTTCTTC	CASSILTSGRSYEQFF
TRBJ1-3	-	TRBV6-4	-	TGTGCCAGCAGGGCGGGAAACACCATATATTTT	CASRAGNTIYF
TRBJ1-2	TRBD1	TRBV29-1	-	TGCAGCGCACAGACAGGGAACTATGGCTACACCTTC	CSAQTGNYGYTF
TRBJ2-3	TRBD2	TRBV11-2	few	TGTGCCAGCAGCTTAGCGGCTAGCGGGGGGACGCAGTATTTT	CASSLAASGGTQYF
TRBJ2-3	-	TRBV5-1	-	TGCGCCAGCAGCTCCGGGACCCCGGAGGATACGCAGTATTTT	CASSSGTPEDTQYF
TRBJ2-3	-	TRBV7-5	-	TGTGCCAGCAGCTTGGTAGGCACAGATACGCAGTATTTT	CASSLVGTDTQYF
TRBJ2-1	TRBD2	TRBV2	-	TGTGCCAGCAGTGAGTTTGCGGGGGGGCCAGGGGAGCAGTTCTTC	CASSEFAGGPGEQFF
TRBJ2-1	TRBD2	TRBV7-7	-	TGTGCCAGCAGCTTAGAGGTTTGGGGGGGCTACAATGAGCAGTTCTTC	CASSLEVWGGYNEQFF
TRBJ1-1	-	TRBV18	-	TGTGCCAGCTCAGCAAGCAGGGGTAACACTGAAGCTTTCTTT	CASSASRGNTEAFF
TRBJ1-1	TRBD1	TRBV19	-	TGTGCCAGTAGTATTGGGGGACAGGGTGCCTCGAACACTGAAGCTTTCTTT	CASSIGGQGASNTEAFF
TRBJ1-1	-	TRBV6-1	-	TGTGCCAGCAGTGAAGGGGGAAGGACTGGAGCTTTCTTT	CASSEGGRTGAFF
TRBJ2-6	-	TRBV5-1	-	TGCGCCAGCAGCCCCGGCACACCTTACCGGGACTCCCTACTCTTGGGGGCCAACGTCCTGACTTTC	CASSPGTPYRDSLLLGANVLTF
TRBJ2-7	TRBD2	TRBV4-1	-	TGCGCCAGCAGCCTAGCGGGCGATTACGAGCAGTACTTC	CASSLAGDYEQYF
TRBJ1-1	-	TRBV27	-	TGTGCCAGCAACCCGAGGCTTCCTGAAGCTTTCTTT	CASNPRLPEAFF
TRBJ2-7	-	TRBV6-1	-	TGTGCCAGCAGTTACGGAGTGGAGCAGTACTTC	CASSYGVEQYF
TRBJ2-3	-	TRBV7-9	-	TGTGCCAGCAGCTTAGCAGGGCCAGATACGCAGTATTTT	CASSLAGPDTQYF
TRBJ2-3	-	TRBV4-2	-	TGTGCCAGCAGTACGGGGTTAGCGGTTCCAGATACGCAGTATTTT	CASSTGLAVPDTQYF
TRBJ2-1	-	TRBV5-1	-	TGCGCCAGCAGCAGTGGCACTAGCTGGACCTACAATGAGCAGTTCTTC	CASSSGTSWTYNEQFF
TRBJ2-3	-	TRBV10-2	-	TGCGCCAGCAGACAGGGCGACTATTACAGCACAGATACGCAGTATTTT	CASRQGDYYSTDTQYF
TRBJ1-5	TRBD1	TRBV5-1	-	TGCGCCAGCAGCCAGACAGGGGATAGCAATCAGCCCCAGCATTTT	CASSQTGDSNQPQHF
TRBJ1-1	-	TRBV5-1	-	TGCGCTAGCAGCCACGGAGATAACACTGAAGCTTTCTTT	CASSHGDNTEAFF
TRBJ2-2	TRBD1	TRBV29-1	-	TGCAGCGTAGGACAGGGAGGCAAGGCCGGGGAGCTGTTTTTT	CSVGQGGKAGELFF
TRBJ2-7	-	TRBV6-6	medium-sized	TGTGCCAGCAGGGGGGGACCGAACTACGAGCAGTACTTC	CASRGGPNYEQYF
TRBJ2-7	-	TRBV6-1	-	TGTGCCAGCAGTGTACAGGGTTACGAGCAGTACTTC	CASSVQGYEQYF
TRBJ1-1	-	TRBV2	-	TGTGCCAGCATAAGGAACATTCGAAACACTGAAGCTTTCTTT	CASIRNIRNTEAFF
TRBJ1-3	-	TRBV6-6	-	TGTGCCAGCACCACAGGGCCCGTAAACACCATATATTTT	CASTTGPVNTIYF
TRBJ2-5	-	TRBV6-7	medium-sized	TGTGCCAGCAGTTATGGGTCCACCCTCGCGACCCAGTACTTC	CASSYGSTLATQYF
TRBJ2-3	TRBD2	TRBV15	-	TGTGCCACCAGCAACCGACTAGCGGGATTGGCAGATACGCAGTATTTT	CATSNRLAGLADTQYF
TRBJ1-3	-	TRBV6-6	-	TGTGCCAGCAGTTACATGGACCCATACTCTGGAAACACCATATATTTT	CASSYMDPYSGNTIYF
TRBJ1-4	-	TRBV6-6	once	TGTGCCAGCAGTCGACACTCTACACGGGGTGAAGAAAAACTGTTTTTT	CASSRHSTRGEEKLFF
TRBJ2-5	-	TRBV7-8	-	TGTGCCAGCAGCCCCCGAGTTCTAAGTATGGAGACCCAGTACTTC	CASSPRVLSMETQYF
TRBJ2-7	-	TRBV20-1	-	TGCAGTGCTAGTCCTTACGAGCAGTACTTC	CSASPYEQYF
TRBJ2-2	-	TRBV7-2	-	TGTGCCAGCGGACGAGGGGGGCTGCGTGGGGAGCTGTTTTTT	CASGRGGLRGELFF
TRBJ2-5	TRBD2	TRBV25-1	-	TGTGCCAGCAGTGAGGCGAGGGCTAGCGGGCCCCAAGAGACCCAGTACTTC	CASSEARASGPQETQYF
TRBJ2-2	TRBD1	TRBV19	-	TGTGCCAGTAGTATAACAGGGGGAGGTGCCGGGGAGCTGTTTTTT	CASSITGGGAGELFF
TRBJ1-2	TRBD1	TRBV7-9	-	TGTGCCAGCAGCCCCGACAGGGGAAACTATGGCTACACCTTC	CASSPDRGNYGYTF
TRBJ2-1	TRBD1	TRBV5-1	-	TGCGCCAGCAGCCCCGAGGACAGGCCGTACAATGAGCAGTTCTTC	CASSPEDRPYNEQFF
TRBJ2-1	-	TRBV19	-	TGTGCCAGTTCTAGGGGATCGCACAATGAGCAGTTCTTC	CASSRGSHNEQFF
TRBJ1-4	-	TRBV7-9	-	TGTGCCAGCAGCTCCCGGCTCCCAGTAGGTGAAAAACTGTTTTTT	CASSSRLPVGEKLFF
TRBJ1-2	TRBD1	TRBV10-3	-	TGTGCCATCGGGACTACAGGGGTTGGCTACACCTTC	CAIGTTGVGYTF
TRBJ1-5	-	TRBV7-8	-	TGTGCCAGCAGCTTAGGGGCGCAGCCCCAGCATTTT	CASSLGAQPQHF
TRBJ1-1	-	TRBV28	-	TGTGCCAGCAGTCCTCAATCCGGGACGCACACTGAAGCTTTCTTT	CASSPQSGTHTEAFF